The 22 T cell receptor beta chains below come from one sample, sequenced in a study of T cell clonotyping in hematopoietic cell transplantation. Repertoires were generated with immunoSEQ multiplex PCR, while TCRdb's copy carries only in-frame clones and drops some. The table includes 9,500 to 11,000 clones, 89% detected once. Source: PBMCs, taken 180 days after allogeneic stem cell transplant. These receptor sequences come from a male patient between 60 and 69 years old who had an allogeneic stem cell transplant from an unrelated donor, so the T cells may come from the graft donor. Some clones in this sample may be carry-over from other donors' samples.

V gene TRBV4-3 combines with J gene TRBJ2-5, with D perhaps matching TRBD2 (6 bases). Germline loops: CDR1 LGHNA, CDR2 YSLEER. V shed 0 bases and J shed 2 bases, with 10 bases lying between them. CDR3 length: 15 amino acids. CDR3 amino acids: CASSQDRGMQETQYF. The CDR3 DNA reads as TGCGCCAGCAGCCAAGATCGGGGGATGCAAGAGACCCAGTACTTC.

This clone has a single count. The rearrangement links TRBV6-5 to TRBJ1-1; a weak D match, TRBD1 (5 bases). CDR1 is MNHEY and CDR2 is SVGAGI in the germline V gene. V gave up 5 bases and J gave up 5 bases, with 12 bases separating them. The CDR3 length is 13 residues. For the CDR3, the DNA is TGTGCCAGCAGTCGTGGACACGAGACTGAAGCTTTCTTT. This codes for CASSRGHETEAFF.

This chain links TRBV10-3 with TRBJ2-1, with D possibly being TRBD1 (5 bases). Germline V gene sequence: CDR1 ENHRY, CDR2 SYGVKD. V lost 3 bases and J lost 9, with 9 bases in between. The CDR3 loop spans 12 amino acids. Here the CDR3 reads CAISEGAGEQFF. The CDR3 DNA reads TGTGCCATCAGTGAAGGGGCAGGTGAGCAGTTCTTC.

The chain couples TRBV4-1 to TRBJ1-1, with TRBD1 matching 7 bases. The CDR3 contains 17 residues. CDR1 MGHRA and CDR2 YSYEKL come from the germline V gene. V dropped 4 bases and J dropped 7; count of bases not matched to a gene: 18. The CDR3 loop reads CASSPLRLGRGGDEAFF. The CDR3 DNA follows: TGCGCCAGCAGCCCCCTTAGGTTGGGCAGGGGGGGAGATGAAGCTTTCTTT.

The chain uses TRBV7-8 and TRBJ1-3, with D hard to call. The ends were cut back, 5 bases at V and 4 bases at J, with 9 bases in the middle. CDR1 is SGHVS, CDR2 FQNEAQ, per germline. The CDR3 is 13 amino acids. In nucleotides, the CDR3 is TGTGCCAGCAGCCCGACCAGGGGAAACACCATATATTTT. It yields the protein CASSPTRGNTIYF.

This chain links TRBV19 with TRBJ2-2; D gene uncertain. This CDR3 contains 16 residues. Looked up from germline, CDR1 is LNHDA and CDR2 is SQIVND (reference sequence). Trimming stripped 5 bases from V and 2 bases from J, with 15 bases between. The CDR3 DNA follows: TGTGCCAGTAGTTCGGTGCCCAGCCCAAACACCGGGGAGCTGTTTTTT. This gives the protein CASSSVPSPNTGELFF.

This clone showed up just a few times. V usage is TRBV6-5 and J usage is TRBJ1-2; D is unresolved. The CDR3 runs 15 residues. V was pared by 2 bases and J by 5 bases, with 15 bases between. Germline V gives CDR1 MNHEY, CDR2 SVGAGI. CDR3 protein: CASSYRTGSLYGYTF. The CDR3 bases are TGTGCCAGCAGTTACCGGACCGGGTCGCTATATGGCTACACCTTC.

CDR3 protein: CASSLASSTDGYTF. CDR3 in DNA: TGCGCCAGCAGCTTGGCCTCATCGACAGATGGCTACACCTTC. The chain carries TRBV5-1 and TRBJ1-2, with D possibly being TRBD1 (5 bases). The V gene's germline CDR1 is SGHRS and CDR2 YFSETQ. The V end was cut by 0 bases, the J end by 6 bases, with 12 bases between. The CDR3 contains 14 residues.

This clone was picked up one time. The V call is TRBV6-5, the J call TRBJ1-6; D perhaps matches TRBD1 (5 bases). Looked up from germline, CDR1 is MNHEY and CDR2 is SVGAGI. V was trimmed by 0 bases and J by 7 bases, leaving 10 bases between them. This CDR3 is 15 amino acids long. This CDR3 reads CASSYSGGRNSPLHF. The CDR3 DNA reads TGTGCCAGCAGTTACTCGGGGGGGAGGAATTCACCCCTCCACTTT.

V usage is TRBV7-9 and J usage is TRBJ2-6; D unclear. There are 15 residues in the CDR3. Trimming cost V 0 bases and J 1 base, with 4 bases left between them. The germline V gene encodes CDR1 SEHNR and CDR2 FQNEAQ (reference sequence). This chain's CDR3 is CASSLAVSGANVLTF. The CDR3, as DNA: TGTGCCAGCAGCTTAGCAGTTTCTGGGGCCAACGTCCTGACTTTC.

Written as DNA, the CDR3 is TGTGCCAGCAGCCTGATGAGGTGGGTCGGCAGTTGGGCTTTCTTT. It is translated as CASSLMRWVGSWAFF. The chain combines TRBV21-1 with TRBJ1-1. TRBV21-1 is a known pseudogene. CDR3 length: 15 residues.

This clone is a singleton in its sample. This chain joins TRBV5-1 and TRBJ1-1; D is uncertain. The CDR3 has 13 residues. V dropped 0 bases and J dropped 5 bases, with 8 bases sitting between them. Germline V gene sequence: CDR1 SGHRS, CDR2 YFSETQ. CDR3 nucleotide sequence: TGCGCCAGCAGCTTGGTAGGGAGAACTGAAGCTTTCTTT. It is translated as CASSLVGRTEAFF.

The V call is TRBV9, the J call TRBJ1-5, with D perhaps TRBD1 (5 bases). V was trimmed by 0 bases and J by 2 bases, leaving 9 bases between them. The germline CDR1 and CDR2 sequences are SGDLS and YYNGEE. This CDR3 has 15 residues. The CDR3 DNA reads as TGTGCCAGCAGCGTAGAGGGGTTAGGCAATCAGCCCCAGCATTTT. Its protein is CASSVEGLGNQPQHF.

This clone was found once. This sequence joins TRBV25-1 and TRBJ1-6, with no clear D. CDR3 size: 13 residues. CDR1 MGHDK and CDR2 SYGVNS come from the germline V gene. Trimming pared 4 bases from V and 13 bases from J, leaving 14 bases between. CDR3 sequence reads: CASSGGGVRPLHF. The CDR3 region has the DNA TGTGCCAGCAGTGGAGGAGGTGTTCGGCCCCTCCACTTT. Complete variable domain (other parts from reference TRBV25-1 and TRBJ1-6): EADIYQTPRYLVIGTGKKITLECSQTMGHDKMYWYQQDPGMELHLIHYSYGVNSTEKGDLSSESTVSRIRTEHFPLTLESARPSHTSQYLCASSGGGVRPLHFGNGTRLTVT.

The CDR3 nucleotides are TGTGCCAGCACCATTAGCGGGGGGGCAGAGGATACGCAGTATTTT. This translates into CASTISGGAEDTQYF. This chain uses TRBV5-4 with TRBJ2-3; 11 positions match TRBD2. The CDR3 covers 15 residues. The V gene's germline CDR1 is SGHNT and CDR2 YYREEE (reference sequence). The ends lost 6 bases at V and 6 bases at J; junction bases unmatched: 9.

This clone was seen a single time. The CDR3 region has the DNA TGTGCCATCAGTGGGGTTGGGGACACTGAAGCTTTCTTT. Its protein product is CAISGVGDTEAFF. V is TRBV10-3 and J is TRBJ1-1; D ambiguous. The CDR3 is made up of 13 amino acids. The germline V gene encodes CDR1 ENHRY and CDR2 SYGVKD. V was pared by 4 bases and J by 3 bases, with 9 bases between.

V usage is TRBV6-5 and J usage is TRBJ2-4; D unclear. Germline loops: CDR1 MNHEY, CDR2 SVGAGI. Trimming removed 2 bases at V and 6 bases at J, with 8 bases between. The CDR3 sequence is 13 residues long. In nucleotides, the CDR3 is TGTGCCAGCAGTTACGTCAGAGGAAACATTCAGTACTTC. This gives the protein CASSYVRGNIQYF.

The J gene is TRBJ2-5, the V gene TRBV7-6; no reliable D call. CDR1 and CDR2 from the germline V gene are SGHVS and FNYEAQ. The CDR3 has 13 amino acids. The V end was cut by 1 base, the J end by 3 bases, with 6 bases between. The CDR3 DNA reads as TGTGCCAGCAGCTTAGTACCTGAAGAGACCCAGTACTTC. It specifies CASSLVPEETQYF.

In DNA form, the CDR3 reads TGTGCCAGCAGTCTGACAGGGTTCGAAGAAAAACTGTTTTTT. Its protein product is CASSLTGFEEKLFF. The gene calls are TRBV2 and TRBJ1-4; 7 bases map to TRBD1. This CDR3 has 14 amino acids. Looked up from germline, CDR1 is SNHLY and CDR2 is FYNNEI. Germline trimming cut 5 bases from V and 8 bases from J; bases unmatched to any gene: 8.

The chain couples TRBV6-1 to TRBJ2-4, with 7 bases lining up with TRBD1. The V gene end was trimmed by 0 bases and the J gene end by 12 bases; junction bases not matched to a gene: 2. CDR3 length equals 12 residues. Germline lookup yields CDR1 MNHNS and CDR2 SASEGT. CDR3 in amino acids: CASSEAGGPQYF. The CDR3 bases are TGTGCCAGCAGTGAAGCAGGGGGCCCTCAGTACTTC.

The chain joins TRBV2 to TRBJ2-1; D might be TRBD2 (6 bases). The CDR3 has 14 amino acids. V was clipped by 1 base and J by 7 bases, with 11 bases between them. From germline, CDR1 is SNHLY and CDR2 FYNNEI. The CDR3 coding sequence is TGTGCCAGCAGTGAAGATACTAGCCGAAATGAGCAGTTCTTC. Protein: CASSEDTSRNEQFF.

The genes are TRBV2 and TRBJ2-5, with D perhaps being TRBD1 or TRBD2 (5 bases each). From germline, CDR1 is SNHLY and CDR2 FYNNEI. The CDR3 spans 15 residues. With 5 bases removed from V and 0 bases from J, the gap between germline ends came to 13 bases. The CDR3 spells CASSRGVSYQETQYF. Written as DNA, the CDR3 is TGTGCCAGCAGTCGAGGGGTCTCGTACCAAGAGACCCAGTACTTC.